These 28 T cell receptor beta chains came from one sample sequenced in a study of blood T cell repertoires in COVID-19. Method: immunoSEQ multiplex PCR; TCRdb's copy keeps in-frame clones and lacks some. The sample holds under 140,000 clones, approximately 70% seen once. Sample: peripheral blood. The receptors originated from a woman aged 60-75 years with acute or convalescent COVID-19.

The J gene is TRBJ2-6, the V gene TRBV7-2; D remains ambiguous. From germline, CDR1 is SGHTA and CDR2 FQGNSA. V lost 3 bases, J lost 1 base, and 7 bases lay in between. The CDR3 is 15 residues long. In DNA, the CDR3 is TGTGCCAGCAGCTTGGAGATTTCTGGGGCCAACGTCCTGACTTTC. Its protein is CASSLEISGANVLTF.

This clone occurred a few times. V is TRBV19 and J is TRBJ1-1; D perhaps matches TRBD1 (5 bases). The CDR3 extends over 19 amino acids. Germline CDR1 LNHDA, CDR2 SQIVND (reference sequence). Trimming removed 4 bases at V and 1 base at J, with 25 bases between. This CDR3 reads CASSRKGYGGGGANTEAFF. CDR3 bases: TGTGCCAGTAGTAGGAAGGGGTATGGCGGCGGTGGTGCGAACACTGAAGCTTTCTTT.

This clone was seen only a few times. The genes are TRBV18 and TRBJ1-1; maybe TRBD1 (6 bases). CDR3 length: 15 residues. V was cut by 6 bases and J by 2 bases, with 16 bases left in between. Germline CDR1 KGHSH, CDR2 LQKENI. CDR3 loop: CASSTGTGINTEAFF. The CDR3 DNA sequence: TGTGCCAGCTCCACCGGTACAGGGATAAACACTGAAGCTTTCTTT. Combining the CDR3 with reference TRBV18 and TRBJ1-1 gives the whole variable domain NAGVMQNPRHLVRRRGQEARLRCSPMKGHSHVYWYRQLPEEGLKFMVYLQKENIIDESGMPKERFSAEFPKEGPSILRIQQVVRGDSAAYFCASSTGTGINTEAFFGQGTRLTVV.

This clone was observed a single time. This sequence joins TRBV11-2 and TRBJ1-2, with D perhaps TRBD1 (6 bases). This CDR3 contains 13 residues. Germline loops: CDR1 SGHAT, CDR2 FQNNGV. Trimming took off 6 bases at V and 1 base at J, with 9 bases between the two ends. DNA for the CDR3: TGTGCCAGCAGTGGACAGATTAACTATGGCTACACCTTC. Encoded protein: CASSGQINYGYTF.

The J gene is TRBJ2-7, the V gene TRBV5-1; 12 bases match TRBD1. Germline CDR1 reads SGHRS; CDR2 reads YFSETQ. The CDR3 is 14 residues long. The J segment lost 5 bases and the V segment lost 4 bases, leaving 4 bases of the junction unmatched. This chain's CDR3 is CASSTGQGAHEQYF. The DNA of the CDR3 is TGCGCCAGCAGCACGGGACAGGGGGCACACGAGCAGTACTTC.

The chain has TRBV2 and TRBJ1-1; weak D call: TRBD1 (6 bases). Deletions cut 8 bases from V and 0 bases from J, with 13 bases between. CDR1 and CDR2 from the germline V gene are SNHLY and FYNNEI. There are 14 residues in the CDR3. CDR3 sequence (DNA): TGTGCCAGCGACAGGTTCGTTGTGAACACTGAAGCTTTCTTT. Its translation: CASDRFVVNTEAFF. The whole variable domain, filled in from reference TRBV2 and TRBJ1-1, reads EPEVTQTPSHQVTQMGQEVILRCVPISNHLYFYWYRQILGQKVEFLVSFYNNEISEKSEIFDDQFSVERPDGSNFTLKIRSTKLEDSAMYFCASDRFVVNTEAFFGQGTRLTVV.

The gene calls are TRBV7-9 and TRBJ2-7, with 9 bases identical to TRBD1. The V segment lost 5 bases and the J segment 2 bases; nucleotides outside the gene matches: 13. The CDR3 runs 17 residues. The germline V gene encodes CDR1 SEHNR and CDR2 FQNEAQ (reference sequence). CDR3 coding DNA: TGTGCCAGCAGCCCCGGAAACCGGGACAGGGCGCCCTACGAGCAGTACTTC. Its protein product is CASSPGNRDRAPYEQYF.

This chain uses TRBV5-1 with TRBJ1-6; D gene uncertain. V lost 6 bases and J lost 6, with 13 bases in between. The CDR3 has 14 amino acids. CDR1 SGHRS and CDR2 YFSETQ come from the germline V gene. Here the CDR3 reads CASTSAYSNSPLHF. The DNA of the CDR3 is TGCGCCAGCACCTCCGCGTATTCTAATTCACCCCTCCACTTT.

CDR3 protein: CASSPGTGVVTEAFF. The CDR3 DNA reads as TGTGCCAGCAGCCCGGGGACAGGGGTTGTCACTGAAGCTTTCTTT. The gene calls are TRBV7-3 and TRBJ1-1; 10 bases fit TRBD1. V lost 5 bases, J lost 4 bases, and 7 bases stayed unmatched. Per the germline V gene, CDR1 is SGHTA and CDR2 is FQGTGA. The CDR3 has 15 residues.

In its sample, this clone was seen a few times. The chain couples TRBV4-1 to TRBJ2-1; TRBD1 matches at 8 bases. With 0 bases clipped from V and 8 bases from J, the junction kept 21 bases outside the gene matches. The CDR3 runs 20 residues. Per germline, CDR1 MGHRA and CDR2 YSYEKL. The CDR3 region has the DNA TGCGCCAGCAGCCAAGATCTTTACAGGGGGTTAGGGAAGAGGTTCTATGAGCAGTTCTTC. Protein product: CASSQDLYRGLGKRFYEQFF.

The rearrangement uses TRBV9 and TRBJ2-7, with D possibly being TRBD1 (7 bases). V was pared by 3 bases and J by 4 bases, with 17 bases between. The CDR3 consists of 15 residues. Germline values: CDR1 SGDLS, CDR2 YYNGEE. CDR3 DNA sequence: TGTGCCAGCAGCGCACGGAGGGACAGCCTATACGAGCAGTACTTC. Encoded protein: CASSARRDSLYEQYF.

In DNA, the CDR3 is TGCGCCAGCAGCTGGGGCGACAGTAATTCACCCCTCCACTTT. Amino acid sequence: CASSWGDSNSPLHF. The V call is TRBV5-1, the J call TRBJ1-6; D perhaps matches TRBD1 (5 bases). CDR1 is SGHRS and CDR2 is YFSETQ in the germline V gene. The length of the CDR3 is 14 residues. Trimming removed 3 bases from V and 6 bases from J, with 10 bases in between.

The chain uses TRBV19 and TRBJ1-3; D gene ambiguous. Trimming removed 6 bases from V and 0 bases from J, with 24 bases in between. The CDR3 totals 19 residues. Germline-derived CDR1 and CDR2 are LNHDA and SQIVND (reference sequence). CDR3 protein: CASSVKGPSGGVSGNTIYF. CDR3 in DNA: TGTGCCAGTAGCGTAAAGGGCCCTAGCGGCGGAGTCTCTGGAAACACCATATATTTT.

The J gene is TRBJ1-5, the V gene TRBV6-5, with TRBD1 as a possible D gene (5 bases). Trimming took 8 bases from V and 2 from J, leaving 13 bases between them. This CDR3 contains 14 residues. CDR1 is MNHEY, CDR2 SVGAGI, per germline. CDR3 sequence (DNA): TGTGCCAGCCAAAGCAGGGAGGGCAATCAGCCCCAGCATTTT. Protein product: CASQSREGNQPQHF.

The chain joins TRBV5-1 to TRBJ1-1; 7 nucleotides match TRBD1. V shed 2 bases, J shed 1 base, and the junction held 5 bases outside the gene matches. Germline V gives CDR1 SGHRS, CDR2 YFSETQ. The CDR3 runs 15 residues. Here the CDR3 DNA reads TGCGCCAGCAGCTTAATCACAGGGGCGAACACTGAAGCTTTCTTT. It encodes CASSLITGANTEAFF.

The rearrangement joins TRBV24-1 to TRBJ2-5, with 9 bases matching TRBD1. The CDR3 extends over 14 amino acids. CDR1 is KGHDR, CDR2 SFDVKD, per germline. Germline trimming cut 4 bases from V and 4 bases from J; bases unmatched to any gene: 3. As DNA, the CDR3 is TGTGCCACCAGTGACACAGGGGGCAGAGAGACCCAGTACTTC. It encodes CATSDTGGRETQYF.

V gene TRBV19 combines with J gene TRBJ2-1, with D perhaps TRBD1 (6 bases). The germline V gene has CDR1 LNHDA and CDR2 SQIVND (reference sequence). This CDR3 has 12 amino acids. V gave up 4 bases and J gave up 7 bases, with 8 bases separating them. The CDR3 DNA reads as TGTGCCAGTAGTAGAACAGGGAATGAGCAGTTCTTC. It codes for CASSRTGNEQFF.

This clone came up once. V and J are TRBV9 and TRBJ2-7, with TRBD1 identical over 10 bases. The junction had 10 bases not matched to a gene; V was cut back by 4 bases and J by 6 bases. The CDR3 covers 15 residues. The germline gives CDR1 SGDLS, CDR2 YYNGEE. The chain's CDR3 is CASSTSGTGEGEQYF. For the CDR3, the DNA is TGTGCCAGCAGCACCTCCGGGACAGGGGAGGGCGAGCAGTACTTC. The variable domain in full, with the rest retrieved from reference TRBV9 and TRBJ2-7, is DSGVTQTPKHLITATGQRVTLRCSPRSGDLSVYWYQQSLDQGLQFLIQYYNGEERAKGNILERFSAQQFPDLHSELNLSSLELGDSALYFCASSTSGTGEGEQYFGPGTRLTVT.

The genes are TRBV5-1 and TRBJ2-7; TRBD1 is a possible D gene (6 bases). Looked up from germline, CDR1 is SGHRS and CDR2 is YFSETQ. Trimming shortened V by 0 bases and J by 5 bases, and 15 bases separated the two germline ends. CDR3 length: 15 amino acids. DNA for the CDR3: TGCGCCAGCAGCTTGGAAGGTGCAGGGGATCACGAGCAGTACTTC. Its translation: CASSLEGAGDHEQYF.

This clone was observed a handful of times. This rearrangement joins TRBV20-1 to TRBJ1-1, with a possible D match to TRBD1 (6 bases). CDR3 length equals 18 residues. Germline V gives CDR1 DFQATT, CDR2 SNEGSKA (reference sequence). V lost 3 bases to trimming and J lost 4 bases, with 27 bases between them. CDR3 residues: CSASSVRGKFGQRTEAFF. CDR3 coding DNA: TGCAGTGCTAGTAGTGTTAGGGGGAAATTTGGCCAACGCACTGAAGCTTTCTTT.

This clone was counted only a few times. The rearrangement uses TRBV18 and TRBJ2-5; D gene unclear. The germline V and J ends were trimmed by 4 bases and 2 bases, with 8 bases remaining between them. CDR3 length: 13 amino acids. Germline CDR1 reads KGHSH; CDR2 reads LQKENI. This chain's CDR3 is CASSLNGQETQYF. CDR3 in DNA: TGTGCCAGCTCACTAAACGGGCAAGAGACCCAGTACTTC.

The chain has TRBV30 and TRBJ1-5; 10 bases agree with TRBD1. The germline gives CDR1 GTSNPN, CDR2 SVGIG (reference sequence). V shed 4 bases and J 6 bases; nucleotides not matched to a gene: 9. The CDR3 consists of 15 residues. The CDR3 DNA reads as TGTGCCTGGACCCCCGACAGGGGGCAAGGTCAGCCCCAGCATTTT. Encoded protein: CAWTPDRGQGQPQHF.

This chain uses TRBV5-1 with TRBJ1-6, with no clear D. Germline V gene lookup returns CDR1 SGHRS and CDR2 YFSETQ. The CDR3 totals 17 residues. The V end lost 4 bases, the J end lost 0 bases, and 14 bases lay between the germline ends. The CDR3 DNA sequence: TGCGCCAGCAGCCGGGGAGCTATGGGCTCCTATAATTCACCCCTCCACTTT. Protein: CASSRGAMGSYNSPLHF. Filled out from reference TRBV5-1 and TRBJ1-6, the complete variable domain reads KAGVTQTPRYLIKTRGQQVTLSCSPISGHRSVSWYQQTPGQGLQFLFEYFSETQRNKGNFPGRFSGRQFSNSRSEMNVSTLELGDSALYLCASSRGAMGSYNSPLHFGNGTRLTVT.

The gene calls are TRBV19 and TRBJ1-2; D remains ambiguous. Germline lookup yields CDR1 LNHDA and CDR2 SQIVND (reference sequence). Between the trimmed V and J ends, which lost 5 bases and 2 bases, there was a span of 9 bases. CDR3 length equals 13 residues. The CDR3, as DNA: TGTGCCAGTAGTTTTTTGGGCAACTATGGCTACACCTTC. This encodes CASSFLGNYGYTF.

The V call is TRBV6-2 or TRBV6-3, the J call TRBJ1-1; 7 bases line up with TRBD1. V was pared by 4 bases and J by 1 base, with 18 bases of the junction left unmatched. Per the germline V gene, CDR1 is MNHEY and CDR2 is SVGEGT. The CDR3 has 19 amino acids. In nucleotides, the CDR3 is TGTGCCAGCAGTTCCCTTATGATCGGAACAGGGGCGTCGAACACTGAAGCTTTCTTT. It yields the protein CASSSLMIGTGASNTEAFF.

This chain joins TRBV7-2 and TRBJ2-5, with D possibly matching TRBD2 (6 bases). Germline V gene data show CDR1 as SGHTA and CDR2 as FQGNSA. V was pared by 5 bases and J by 6 bases, with 19 bases between. The CDR3 is 15 residues long. The CDR3 loop is CASSQESGSGQTQYF. The DNA for the CDR3 is TGTGCCAGCAGCCAAGAGTCCGGGAGTGGCCAGACCCAGTACTTC.

The gene calls are TRBV27 and TRBJ1-2; 7 nucleotides align to TRBD1. CDR1 is MNHEY and CDR2 is SMNVEV in the germline V gene (reference sequence). Unmatched junction bases numbered 8, after V lost 6 bases and J lost 7 bases. The CDR3 spans 13 residues. In DNA, the CDR3 is TGTGCCAGCAGGACTAGACAGGGAGGTGGCTACACCTTC. Translated: CASRTRQGGGYTF.

The V gene is TRBV7-6, the J gene TRBJ1-6; D ambiguous. The CDR3 length is 14 residues. Germline V gene lookup returns CDR1 SGHVS and CDR2 FNYEAQ. V dropped 2 bases and J dropped 2 bases, with 4 bases sitting between them. The DNA for the CDR3 is TGTGCCAGCAGCTTATCGGCCTATAATTCACCCCTCCACTTT. Translated: CASSLSAYNSPLHF.